These 9 T cell receptor beta chains were sequenced from one sample in a study of CD8 T cells in ankylosing spondylitis. TCRdb re-analysed the 5' RACE reads in MiXCR, keeping a single row per CDR3 protein. This sample has some 250,000 distinct CDR3 sequences, with roughly 8.6% found just once. Sequenced material: blood, either unsorted or a sorted T cell fraction (not recorded which). These receptors were taken from a male donor with ankylosing spondylitis or in good health (not recorded which).

This clonotype showed up many times. The V gene is TRBV10-3, the J gene TRBJ2-5; D is undetermined. V dropped 0 bases and J dropped 4 bases, with 9 bases sitting between them. Per the germline V gene, CDR1 is ENHRY and CDR2 is SYGVKD. The CDR3 is 14 amino acids. In DNA, the CDR3 is TGTGCCATCAGTGAGTCGGCTCTGAGAGAGACCCAGTACTTC. As protein: CAISESALRETQYF.

This clonotype came up many times. The chain has TRBV5-1 and TRBJ1-5, with TRBD1 matching over 8 bases. This CDR3 comprises 15 residues. The trim removed 4 bases at V and 2 bases at J, leaving 5 bases unmatched. The V gene's germline CDR1 is SGHRS and CDR2 YFSETQ. The DNA for the CDR3 is TGCGCCAGCAGCATCGACAGGGGTGGCAATCAGCCCCAGCATTTT. Residues: CASSIDRGGNQPQHF.

As for this clonotype: A single base separates this from a much larger clone, so it may be a read error. CDR3 DNA sequence: TGTGCCAGCAGTTCGGGACGGTTGATCACTGAAGCTTTCTTT. Encoded protein: CASSSGRLITEAFF. This rearrangement joins TRBV12-3 or TRBV12-4 to TRBJ1-1; maybe TRBD1 (5 bases). Trimming took 4 bases from V and 4 from J, leaving 13 bases between them. This CDR3 has 14 amino acids.

This clonotype was seen a handful of times. The rearrangement uses TRBV5-1 and TRBJ2-1; D perhaps matches TRBD1 (7 bases). The CDR3 runs 17 residues. Per the germline V gene, CDR1 is SGHRS and CDR2 is YFSETQ. Deletions cut 0 bases from V and 5 bases from J, with 18 bases between. CDR3 in DNA: TGCGCCAGCAGCTTGGCCATAGCAGGGGGGTTCAACAATGAGCAGTTCTTC. As protein: CASSLAIAGGFNNEQFF.

This clonotype was found many times. This chain uses TRBV20-1 with TRBJ2-3; TRBD2 agrees at 8 bases. The V gene end was trimmed by 1 base and the J gene end by 3 bases; junction bases not matched to a gene: 9. CDR3 size: 16 residues. Germline V lookup: CDR1 DFQATT, CDR2 SNEGSKA (reference sequence). CDR3 sequence: CSARALLAEHTDTQYF. The CDR3 region has the DNA TGCAGTGCTAGAGCGTTACTAGCGGAACATACAGATACGCAGTATTTT.

This clonotype was recorded many times. This chain connects TRBV5-1 to TRBJ2-5; either TRBD1 or TRBD2 may fit D (7 bases each). The germline V and J ends were trimmed by 3 bases and 2 bases, with 14 bases remaining between them. Germline V gives CDR1 SGHRS, CDR2 YFSETQ. CDR3 length equals 15 residues. CDR3 sequence (DNA): TGCGCCAGCAGCTCCGGGGGGACAGCACAAGAGACCCAGTACTTC. Residues: CASSSGGTAQETQYF.

This clonotype was observed at least ten times. The V call is TRBV5-8, the J call TRBJ2-7, with TRBD2 as a possible D gene (6 bases). Between the trimmed V and J ends, which lost 0 bases and 0 bases, there was a span of 13 bases. CDR1 is SGHTS, CDR2 YDEGEE, per germline. The CDR3 loop spans 16 amino acids. The CDR3 region is CASSLVGGDRSYEQYF. CDR3 bases: TGTGCCAGCAGCTTGGTTGGAGGGGACCGCTCCTACGAGCAGTACTTC.

This clonotype was observed a few times. The rearrangement uses TRBV30 and TRBJ2-1; tentatively, D is TRBD1 (6 bases). CDR3 length: 13 residues. Trimming took 4 bases from V and 2 from J, leaving 9 bases between them. Germline CDR1 is GTSNPN and CDR2 is SVGIG (reference sequence). The CDR3 sequence: CAWTQGPYNEQFF. The CDR3 coding sequence is TGTGCCTGGACTCAGGGGCCCTACAATGAGCAGTTCTTC.

The chain carries TRBV7-9 and TRBJ2-1; D remains ambiguous. Trimming cost V 5 bases and J 7 bases, with 15 bases left between them. The CDR3 has 14 amino acids. Germline V gene data show CDR1 as SEHNR and CDR2 as FQNEAQ (reference sequence). CDR3 amino acids: CASSPPENINEQFF. In nucleotides, the CDR3 is TGTGCCAGCAGCCCCCCGGAGAATATAAATGAGCAGTTCTTC.